The 2 T cell receptor beta chains reported below all come from one sample, sequenced in a study of T cells in Graves' hyperthyroidism and ophthalmopathy. RNA transcripts gave rise to amplified TCR beta CDR3 regions. First-round RT-PCR of the TCR CDR3 relied on the HTBI primer set. Each CDR3 protein is one row after TCRdb ran MiXCR on the multiplex PCR reads. The sample includes fewer than 500,000 distinct CDR3 sequences, about 15% of them seen just once. The sequenced material came from blood. The receptors stem from a man between 18 and 35 years old with Graves' ophthalmopathy.

This clonotype showed up just a few times. The V call is TRBV7-9, the J call TRBJ2-2; 8 bases are shared with TRBD2. This CDR3 spans 15 amino acids. V shed 2 bases, J shed 6 bases, and the junction held 5 bases outside the gene matches. CDR1 and CDR2 (germline): SEHNR, FQNEAQ (reference sequence). This CDR3 is CASSLSGGRPGELFF. CDR3 nucleotides: TGTGCCAGCAGCTTATCTGGCGGGAGGCCCGGGGAGCTGTTTTTT.

V is TRBV6-5 and J is TRBJ2-2; TRBD2 aligns across 8 bases. CDR3 length: 18 amino acids. V lost 0 bases to trimming and J lost 5 bases; unmatched junction nucleotides: 11. Looked up from germline, CDR1 is MNHEY and CDR2 is SVGAGI. CDR3 sequence reads: CASSYSTTGLVGTGELFF. CDR3 coding DNA: TGTGCCAGCAGTTACTCGACAACGGGACTAGTTGGGACCGGGGAGCTGTTTTTT.